This section outlines one T cell receptor beta chain sequence together with its context. Its antigen is unidentified. CDR3 length equals 19 residues. Germline values: CDR1 SNHLY, CDR2 FYNNEI. V lost 5 bases and J lost 0; bases outside the gene matches: 16. This sample was taken from a study of post-analysis software for immune sequencing data. Study observations and caveats: Among several TRBV segments more frequent in patients than controls were TRBV5-6, TRBV5-1 and TRBV20-1. Those with multiple sclerosis, the patient group, showed significantly lower normalized Chao1 diversity than controls. By F measure, strong co-clustering occurred among samples prepared in the same batch.

Included in the TCR beta cDNA libraries were unique molecular identifiers. There were roughly 0.95 to 10 million T cells, and approximately 500,000 cDNA molecules came from them. From the PCR reads, TCRdb called clonotypes with MiXCR, one entry per CDR3 protein. Altogether about 820,000 distinct CDR3 sequences are present, approximately 57% being singletons, with the ten largest covering 4.6%. Material for sequencing was blood. The V gene is TRBV2, the J gene TRBJ1-5, with 7 bases aligning to TRBD1. The source of this sequence is a girl aged 10 to 17 with multiple sclerosis. The CDR3 nucleotides read TGTGCCAGCAGTCAAACTGGGACAGCCCGAGGTTATAGCAATCAGCCCCAGCATTTT. Encoded protein: CASSQTGTARGYSNQPQHF.